This T cell receptor (beta chain) was found in a study of long-term antiretroviral therapy in people with HIV. Germline loops: CDR1 KGHSH, CDR2 LQKENI. The CDR3 contains 16 residues. Trimming stripped 6 bases from V and 2 bases from J, with 17 bases between. Running of the v3.0 immunoSEQ assay took place at survey level. In sequencing, about 40,000-50,000 T-cell genomes per sample were targeted. Measured with immunoSEQ multiplex PCR; TCRdb has only the in-frame clones, and not every one. Of about 20,000 clones listed, about 85% are singletons. The sequence was collected from a woman aged 45-60 years with HIV. V and J are TRBV18 and TRBJ1-3; D ambiguous. The material was unsorted PBMCs, obtained 1.9 years after starting antiretroviral therapy. The CDR3 bases are TGTGCCAGCTCCCCCGTGGGCCCGGGCCCTGGAAACACCATATATTTT. The encoded protein is CASSPVGPGPGNTIYF.